This T cell receptor beta chain was profiled in a study of blood T cell repertoires in COVID-19. Study-wide context: The United States, Italy and Spain were the sources of the acute and convalescent COVID-19 samples.

This clone was observed once. Per the germline V gene, CDR1 is SGHRS and CDR2 is YFSETQ. V lost 6 bases and J 2 bases, leaving 11 bases between the germline ends. The CDR3 totals 13 residues. Data came from immunoSEQ multiplex PCR; TCRdb stores just in-frame clones and leaves some out. The sample shows about 160,000 clones, over 75% of them seen only once. Cohort 3 donors were reported recovered after two negative PCRs, clearance, or symptom resolution. V usage is TRBV5-1 and J usage is TRBJ2-5; perhaps TRBD1 as D (6 bases). Input material: PBMCs or T cells enriched from blood (not recorded which). This receptor was taken from a woman in her forties or fifties who had recovered from COVID-19. This chain's CDR3 is CASMEQGQETQYF. CDR3 nucleotides: TGCGCCAGCATGGAGCAGGGGCAAGAGACCCAGTACTTC.